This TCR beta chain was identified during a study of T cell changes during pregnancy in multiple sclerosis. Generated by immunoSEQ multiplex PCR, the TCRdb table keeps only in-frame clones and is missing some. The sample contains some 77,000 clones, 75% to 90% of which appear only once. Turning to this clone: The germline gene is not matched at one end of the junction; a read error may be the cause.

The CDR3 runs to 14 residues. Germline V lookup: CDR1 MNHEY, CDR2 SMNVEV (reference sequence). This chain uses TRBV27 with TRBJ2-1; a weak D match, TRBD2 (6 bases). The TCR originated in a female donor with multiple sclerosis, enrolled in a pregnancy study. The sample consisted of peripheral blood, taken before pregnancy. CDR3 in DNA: TGTGCCAGCAGTCTATCCCGGGAGTACAATGAGCAGTTCTTC. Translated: CASSLSREYNEQFF.